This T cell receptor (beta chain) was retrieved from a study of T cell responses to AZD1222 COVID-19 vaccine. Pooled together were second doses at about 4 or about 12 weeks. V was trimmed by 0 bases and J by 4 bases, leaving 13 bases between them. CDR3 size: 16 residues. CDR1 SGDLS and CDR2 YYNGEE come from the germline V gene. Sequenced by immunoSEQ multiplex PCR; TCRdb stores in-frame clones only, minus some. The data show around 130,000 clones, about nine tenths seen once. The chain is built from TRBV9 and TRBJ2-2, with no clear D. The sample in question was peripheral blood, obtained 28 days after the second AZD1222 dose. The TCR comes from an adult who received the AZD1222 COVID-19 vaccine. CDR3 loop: CASSVDLDRATGELFF. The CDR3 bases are TGTGCCAGCAGCGTAGATCTAGATCGTGCCACCGGGGAGCTGTTTTTT.